A single T cell receptor (beta chain) is shown here with its context. The antigen it recognizes is unknown. Per-nucleotide qualities are absent, and no much larger clonotype sits a single base away. The record originates from a study of cytomegalovirus exposure and HLA in healthy donors (dated by TCRdb to 2015 to 2018). Background for the entire study: In an earlier analysis of under 600 of the donors, about 270 Gb of sequence data and 95 million to 130 million unique TCR beta sequences from 180 million or so T cells were reported. The aim of the study was to test whether cataloging public T cell receptors could identify signatures of past pathogen exposure. The later analysis used no new phenotypic data to find candidate immune exposures, relying instead on TCR beta sequences and their occurrence across donors. In an earlier analysis of about 590 of the donors, high-throughput TCR beta sequencing was used to judge whether each TCR beta V gene segment behaved as functional or pseudogenic. Roughly five DR-DQ haplotypes were treated as single units for association and clustering because of strong linkage in the cohort. To predict cytomegalovirus infection status, the study brought together high-throughput TCR immunosequencing, statistical association of individual TCRs with disease status, and machine learning. On average, around 240,000 unique TCR beta nucleotide sequences were sequenced per donor among about 400 genotyped donors of the cohort, with roughly 20% of those sequences being non-productive. An early release covering over 500 HLA-typed donors comprised approximately 300 gigabases of sequencing data and about 90 million unique TCR sequences. A later analysis re-analyzed previously published TCR beta repertoires from roughly 690 donors and added high-resolution HLA genotyping to study TCR occurrence patterns. The study profiled the T cell repertoires of hundreds of subjects by immunosequencing and related them to cytomegalovirus serostatus. The genetic ancestry cluster associated with self-reported Caucasian donors included 65% to 90% of the roughly 390 genotyped donors. Class I and class II HLA loci were covered by the typing at four-digit resolution. Alongside the repertoire data, information on donor age, sex, ethnicity and CMV serostatus was compiled. Every discovery cohort repertoire had been produced on one sequencing platform. In addition to the first cohort of roughly 670 subjects, a separate validation cohort of approximately 120 different subjects was used. Typing coverage differed by locus: A, B, C, DRB1 and DQB1 were typed in about 620-630 donors, DQA1 in about 560, DPA1 in approximately 610, and DPB1 in just under 490. A later genetic analysis took genome-wide SNP genotypes for 398 of the 666 donors and used that subset as a discovery cohort.

Library preparation was by the immunoSEQ multiplex PCR assay. The multiplex PCR relied on a mix of 60 forward primers for TCR Vbeta segments and 13 reverse primers for TCR Jbeta segments. The CDR3 region of rearranged TCR beta genes was amplified from genomic DNA with a multiplex PCR assay. On the Illumina HiSeq System, the amplified TCR beta libraries were sequenced as 87-base-pair reads. In the paper's pipeline: In a later analysis, roughly 80 million unique TCR beta chains were counted across the 666 repertoires, and roughly 9.9 million of these chains were shared by at least two donors. Raw reads were error-corrected and collapsed into unique sequences with a nearest-neighbor algorithm that merged closely related sequences to remove PCR and sequencing errors. Alignment of CDR3 sequences to IMGT reference sequences was used to assign V, D and J gene segments. For a sequence to be retained, a match of at least six nucleotides to both a V gene segment and a J gene segment was required. A rearrangement counted as productive if the CDR3 had no stop codons and remained in frame with V and J, and every other rearrangement counted as non-productive. CDR3 was defined according to IMGT convention as the region running from the second conserved V-encoded cysteine to the conserved J-encoded phenylalanine. The earlier analysis of 500 to 600 of the donors excluded sequences that lacked an unambiguous match to a single V gene segment. In an earlier analysis of 500 to 750 of the donors, V segments were called functional above 56.7% productive rearrangements and were called segregating when the between-donor standard deviation exceeded 5%. A statistical classification framework was built to diagnose cytomegalovirus status from the catalog of TCR beta chain sequences. In a later analysis, TCR nucleotide sequences were compared against IMGT/GENE-DB human TR gene sequences so that V and J genes could be assigned. The TCRdist pipeline was used in a later analysis to assign CDR3 sequences and most-parsimonious VDJ recombination scenarios. In a later analysis, each TCR beta chain was defined by its CDR3 amino acid sequence together with its V-gene family, and reads without a unique V-gene family were excluded. A later analysis removed 600 or so highly shared, low-generation-probability nucleotide sequences to deal with suspected cross-contamination and a sequencing artifact. In a later analysis, a clonal expansion index for each public chain was calculated from normalized within-repertoire ranks of inferred template counts. A later analysis computed generation probabilities with a VDJ recombination model fitted to out-of-frame rearrangements, and checked the results against IGoR. Hypergeometric tests were used in a later analysis to score TCR-TCR, TCR-HLA and TCR-CMV co-occurrence, with a repertoire-size bias correction applied to the TCR pairs. In a later analysis, false discovery rates were estimated by permuting HLA or CMV assignments 20 times. In a later analysis, co-occurring TCRs were grouped with DBSCAN, and TCRdist sequence similarity was added when clustering was performed within HLA-allele-positive subsets. For co-occurrence clustering, repertoires with fewer than 30,000 or more than 120,000 public chains were excluded, along with 4 to 6 repertoires with anomalous nucleotide sharing. Imported from immuneACCESS, the table was reduced by TCRdb to in-frame sequences with V and J called. These copies leave out some clones; in studies compared against another copy, an unresolved V gene accounts for under half, and the cause of the remainder is not known. The V and J calls and clone size come from that table; D and trimming were worked out from the DNA. The sample table shows approximately 150,000 clones, and approximately 74% are seen once. The ten largest clones add up to 2.8% of the sample.

The paper as a whole reports these results and caveats: For the cohort, immune exposure information was limited to CMV serostatus. A later analysis reported that several top co-occurrence clusters appeared linked to parvovirus B19, influenza, CMV and Epstein-Barr virus. Because counts were too low, some 16 rarely observed V segments, including chromosome 9 orphons, were excluded from the earlier analysis of some 540 of the donors. The study listed 150 to 200 TCR beta chains as associated with cytomegalovirus. A later analysis found that HLA-associated TCR beta chains were more clonally expanded and had lower generation probabilities than equally common non-associated chains. While some public TCRs were present in many individuals, most TCR sequences turned up only very rarely across donors. In a later genetic analysis, a missense DCLRE1C variant was associated with V-gene and J-gene trimming of TCR beta chains, and the association was replicated in an independent cohort. A cluster of highly shared sequence variants was judged likely to be a technical artifact of the sequencing pipeline. Three of the identified cytomegalovirus-associated TCR beta chains were confirmed in vitro to be specific for cytomegalovirus antigens. This cohort had only TCR beta chains sequenced, and the lack of alpha or paired-chain data limited which features could be detected. According to a later analysis, TCR association rates differed among HLA loci, with DRB1 alleles showing the most associated TCRs and HLA-C alleles showing the fewest. Sequencing depth was assumed to be roughly uniform across donors in the presence/absence analyses, though that assumption may not hold. In an earlier analysis of some 540 of the donors, most TCR beta V segments appeared in productive rearrangements about 87% or about 30% of the time, broadly matching IMGT annotations. Assigning TCR associations to individual alleles was difficult when HLA alleles, especially DR and DQ, strongly co-occurred. Because the 87-base-pair reads could not distinguish some IMGT-functional V segments, including TRBV6-2 and TRBV6-3, those segments were excluded. The authors suggested that the approach could potentially be extended to other disease states and immunological phenotypes. In a later genetic analysis, fewer N-insertions in productive TCRs were reported among donors in an Asian-associated ancestry cluster than the roughly 700-donor mean. A further reported finding was that TCR beta sequences accurately predicted the HLA-A and HLA-B alleles for most subjects in the first cohort. Linkage disequilibrium might explain the correlated functional status among segregating V segments, but an unknown experimental factor could not be excluded. Because HLA typing was unavailable for some donors at each locus, only the typed subset was used in association tests. A later analysis found that most CMV-associated TCR beta chains appeared HLA-restricted, with HLA associations seemingly driven largely by CMV exposure. The classifier was reported to diagnose cytomegalovirus status with high specificity and sensitivity in both the original and validation cohorts. Specific HLA alleles were associated with 16,951 TCR beta sequences at a false discovery rate of 0.05 in a later analysis.

The CDR3 runs 14 amino acids, cysteine and phenylalanine included. The only DNA kept is the CDR3, 42 bases in frame from the first base. CDR1 and CDR2 are read off the germline V gene as SGHTA and FQGNSA. V and J are truncated by 4 bases and 4 bases respectively, leaving an intervening sequence of 11 bases. In total, roughly 670 healthy bone marrow donors made up the cohort. All cohort members were sampled while nominally healthy, although unrecorded immune exposures were likely present. The donor tested CMV seronegative, placing the donor among the roughly 350 seronegative members of the cohort. A peripheral blood sample was provided by each donor, and peripheral blood mononuclear cells were used for TCR beta sequencing. Genomic DNA was extracted from the blood cell samples with the Qiagen DNeasy Blood Extraction Kit.

Sequencing input: PBMCs. The receptor was derived from a woman aged 30 to 39 in good health and CMV-seronegative. The chain employs TRBV7-2 and TRBJ2-1; no D gene call is confident. The nucleotide sequence is given as TGTGCCAGCAGCTCCTTAACGACTTACAATGAGCAGTTCTTC. Its amino acids are CASSSLTTYNEQFF.